The 19 T cell receptor beta chains below were found in one sample sequenced in a study of blood T cells in healthy people across ages. Then a second PCR, running about 6 to 12 cycles, was carried out with a sample-barcoded 5' primer and a J-beta primer mix. In TCRdb, the 5' RACE reads were re-called with MiXCR into one record per CDR3 protein. Among over a million distinct CDR3 sequences listed, 35% to 55% were seen once. Sequencing input: blood. The receptor source for this set is a woman aged 55-70 years in good health.

The chain carries TRBV7-9 and TRBJ2-5, with D perhaps TRBD1 (6 bases). Between the trimmed V and J ends, which lost 4 bases and 11 bases, there was a span of 23 bases. This CDR3 spans 15 amino acids. The germline V gene has CDR1 SEHNR and CDR2 FQNEAQ (reference sequence). CDR3 nucleotide sequence: TGTGCCAGCAGCTCCCCAGGGGTGTTCACCATGGAGCAGTACTTC. This sequence encodes CASSSPGVFTMEQYF.

J is TRBJ2-1 and V is TRBV2, with D perhaps TRBD1 (6 bases). Germline CDR1 SNHLY, CDR2 FYNNEI. This CDR3 comprises 12 residues. Trimming left V 11 bases short and J 7 bases short, with 15 bases between. In nucleotides, the CDR3 is TGTGCCTTAAGAGGCAGGGGTAATGAGCAGTTCTTC. Translating gives CALRGRGNEQFF.

The chain joins TRBV7-6 to TRBJ1-4, with TRBD1 matching over 7 bases. This CDR3 contains 15 residues. Losses at the gene ends were 0 bases for V and 2 bases for J; bases not matched to a gene: 0. In germline, CDR1 is SGHVS, CDR2 FNYEAQ. The DNA for the CDR3 is TGTGCCAGCAGCTTAGCGGACAGGACTAATGAAAAACTGTTTTTT. This translates into CASSLADRTNEKLFF.

This chain uses TRBV5-6 with TRBJ2-5; 8 bases align to TRBD1. TRBJ2-7 matches the DNA end more closely, so the J call is doubtful. Per the germline V gene, CDR1 is SGHDT and CDR2 is YYEEEE. The CDR3 sequence is 15 residues long. CDR3 sequence (DNA): TGTGCCAGCAGCTTGAGCCAGGGGGCTCTTTACGAGCAGTACTTC. Residues: CASSLSQGALYEQYF.

This clonotype was detected a few times. This chain connects TRBV28 to TRBJ2-3; 11 bases fit TRBD2. The V gene's germline CDR1 is MDHEN and CDR2 SYDVKM. CDR3 length: 16 amino acids. With 7 bases clipped from V and 3 bases from J, the junction kept 9 bases outside the gene matches. The CDR3 spells CASIVAGGGKTDTQYF. The CDR3 nucleotides read TGTGCCAGCATTGTAGCGGGAGGGGGGAAGACAGATACGCAGTATTTT.

V and J are TRBV10-3 and TRBJ2-1; weak D call: TRBD2 (5 bases). CDR1 and CDR2 (germline): ENHRY, SYGVKD. The CDR3 consists of 16 residues. Trimming pared 0 bases from V and 6 bases from J, leaving 15 bases between. Written as DNA, the CDR3 is TGTGCCATCAGTGAGTCGCAGGAGGTTTCTGGCAATGAGCAGTTCTTC. Translating it yields CAISESQEVSGNEQFF.

This clonotype was observed a handful of times. The chain couples TRBV4-2 to TRBJ2-1, with D tentatively TRBD2 (8 bases). Trimming left V 0 bases short and J 10 bases short, with 28 bases between. The CDR3 sequence is 19 residues long. CDR1 LGHNA and CDR2 YNFKEQ come from the germline V gene. CDR3: CASSQEFTRPREGAYEQFF. CDR3 sequence (DNA): TGTGCCAGCAGCCAAGAGTTTACTCGCCCCCGGGAGGGGGCGTACGAGCAGTTCTTC.

The V and J genes are TRBV10-3 and TRBJ2-7; no clear D gene. Per the germline V gene, CDR1 is ENHRY and CDR2 is SYGVKD. The ends were cut back, 2 bases at V and 2 bases at J, with 7 bases in the middle. The CDR3 is made up of 13 amino acids. In DNA form, the CDR3 reads TGTGCCATCAGTGAGAGTCGGACCTACGAGCAGTACTTC. Translated, it gives CAISESRTYEQYF.

V is TRBV9 and J is TRBJ2-7; the D is unclear. With 3 bases removed from V and 0 bases from J, the gap between germline ends came to 16 bases. The CDR3 has 16 amino acids. Germline V gene data show CDR1 as SGDLS and CDR2 as YYNGEE. The CDR3 reads CASSEGPSPDSYEQYF. In DNA, the CDR3 is TGTGCCAGCAGCGAGGGTCCCTCCCCGGACTCCTACGAGCAGTACTTC.

The chain couples TRBV5-1 to TRBJ2-7, with 8 bases aligning to TRBD2. J lost 4 bases, V lost 7 bases, and 7 bases had no gene match. Germline CDR1 reads SGHRS; CDR2 reads YFSETQ. The CDR3 has 13 residues. CDR3 region: CASGTGTRYEQYF. In nucleotides, the CDR3 is TGCGCCAGCGGAACCGGGACTAGATACGAGCAGTACTTC.

The chain links TRBV4-1 to TRBJ2-5; 8 bases align to TRBD1. The J call is in doubt because the DNA end fits TRBJ2-1 better. The CDR3 is made up of 16 amino acids. Germline V gives CDR1 MGHRA, CDR2 YSYEKL. CDR3 sequence: CASSHSGGGSQETQFF. The CDR3 DNA follows: TGCGCCAGCAGCCACTCAGGGGGCGGGTCCCAAGAGACCCAGTTCTTC.

The chain joins TRBV14 to TRBJ1-1; 11 bases are a match to TRBD1. V lost 2 bases, J lost 6 bases, and 5 bases stayed unmatched. The CDR3 spans 15 residues. The germline V gene has CDR1 SGHDN and CDR2 FVKESK. The CDR3 here is CASSQQTGQGAEAFF. The DNA for the CDR3 is TGTGCCAGCAGCCAACAAACGGGACAGGGGGCTGAAGCTTTCTTT. Supplemented by reference TRBV14 and TRBJ1-1, the full variable domain reads EAGVTQFPSHSVIEKGQTVTLRCDPISGHDNLYWYRRVMGKEIKFLLHFVKESKQDESGMPNNRFLAERTGGTYSTLKVQPAELEDSGVYFCASSQQTGQGAEAFFGQGTRLTVV.

In regard to this clonotype: A read error may account for a junction end that differs from germline. This sequence joins TRBV20-1 and TRBJ1-2; D is perhaps TRBD1 (5 bases). Germline V gene data show CDR1 as DFQATT and CDR2 as SNEGSKA (reference sequence). This CDR3 contains 16 residues. CDR3 nucleotide sequence: TGCGGTGCGATTATTCAGGGAGAAACCCAAGGGTATGGCTACACCTTC. This encodes CGAIIQGETQGYGYTF.

The chain recombines TRBV29-1 with TRBJ2-5; 9 bases map to TRBD2. The DNA end lines up better with TRBJ2-7; the J call may be wrong. This CDR3 is built from 13 residues. Germline CDR1 reads SQVTM; CDR2 reads ANQGSEA. The CDR3 protein is CSAAGGALGEQYF. The CDR3 coding sequence is TGCAGCGCCGCGGGAGGGGCGCTGGGCGAGCAGTACTTC.

The chain has TRBV27 and TRBJ2-6; D gene uncertain. This CDR3 region has 17 residues. Germline V gene lookup returns CDR1 MNHEY and CDR2 SMNVEV (reference sequence). Trimming cost V 5 bases and J 0 bases, with 14 bases left between them. The CDR3 DNA is TGTGCCAGCAGTCTTAACACGATTTCCTCTGGGGCCAACGTCCTGACTTTC. This sequence encodes CASSLNTISSGANVLTF.

This clonotype has only a few counts. The gene calls are TRBV27 and TRBJ2-3, with TRBD2 identical over 10 bases. Germline V gene lookup returns CDR1 MNHEY and CDR2 SMNVEV (reference sequence). This CDR3 is built from 21 residues. Unmatched junction bases numbered 24, after V lost 4 bases and J lost 5 bases. In DNA form, the CDR3 reads TGTGCCAGCAGTTCCGGCAGAGGGGTGCCGGCGCCTAGCGGGAGTGAAGATACGCAGTATTTT. Its translation: CASSSGRGVPAPSGSEDTQYF.

This chain uses TRBV15 with TRBJ1-5, with unresolved D. Germline CDR1 is LNHNV and CDR2 is YYDKDF (reference sequence). V was trimmed by 6 bases and J by 7 bases, leaving 13 bases between them. The CDR3 totals 13 residues. CDR3 bases: TGTGCCACCAGGGCCGGCCCGGGACAGCCCCAGCATTTT. Translation: CATRAGPGQPQHF.

This chain joins TRBV28 and TRBJ1-2; 7 nucleotides match TRBD1. The CDR3 totals 13 residues. CDR1 is MDHEN, CDR2 SYDVKM, per germline. V lost 7 bases, J lost 6 bases, and 8 bases stayed unmatched. This chain's CDR3 is CASISPRGHGYTF. For the CDR3, the DNA is TGTGCCAGCATCTCCCCGAGGGGGCATGGCTACACCTTC.

As concerns this clonotype: A junction end diverges from the germline sequence, so it may reflect a read error. The gene calls are TRBV15 and TRBJ1-1; the D gene is possibly TRBD1 (5 bases). The CDR3 covers 15 residues. Germline CDR1 LNHNV, CDR2 YYDKDF (reference sequence). DNA of the CDR3: TGCACCACCAGCAGCTCTTGGAGGGGAAACACTGAAGCTTTCTTT. It translates to CTTSSSWRGNTEAFF.